The 30 T cell receptor beta chains below were found in one sample sequenced in a study of CD8+CD57+ T cells in acquired aplastic anemia. It was genomic DNA that served as the template for profiling TCR beta VDJ and CDR3. Via MiXCR, TCRdb re-called the reads, giving one row per CDR3 protein. In the table there are 200,000 or so distinct CDR3 sequences, over 60% of which are singletons. The sequencing sample was made of sorted CD4+, CD8+, or CD8+CD57+ T cells (not recorded which) from PBMCs. These TCRs come from a human donor with severe aplastic anemia or a healthy control (not recorded which).

This rearrangement joins TRBV7-2 to TRBJ1-2; possible D gene TRBD1, 5 bases. The CDR3 totals 18 residues. Trimming took off 5 bases at V and 3 bases at J, with 25 bases between the two ends. Germline V lookup: CDR1 SGHTA, CDR2 FQGNSA. The CDR3 DNA reads as TGTGCCAGCAGCCCCTGGGCCGGGACCCTCGGTAGGTACTATGGCTACACCTTC. Amino acids: CASSPWAGTLGRYYGYTF. The variable domain in full, completed from reference TRBV7-2 and TRBJ1-2, reads GAGVSQSPSNKVTEKGKDVELRCDPISGHTALYWYRQSLGQGLEFLIYFQGNSAPDKSGLPSDRFSAERTGGSVSTLTIQRTQQEDSAVYLCASSPWAGTLGRYYGYTFGSGTRLTVV.

The V call is TRBV20-1, the J call TRBJ1-6; D is unclear. CDR3 length equals 15 residues. The germline CDR1 and CDR2 sequences are DFQATT and SNEGSKA (reference sequence). Trimming stripped 1 base from V and 0 bases from J, with 7 bases between. This CDR3 reads CSARGQTSYNSPLHF. The DNA for the CDR3 is TGCAGTGCTAGAGGTCAGACCTCCTATAATTCACCCCTCCACTTT.

Here the CDR3 reads CATSRAGINEQFF. CDR3 DNA: TGTGCCACCAGCAGAGCGGGGATCAATGAGCAGTTCTTC. The rearrangement joins TRBV15 to TRBJ2-1; D is perhaps TRBD2 (5 bases). V lost 1 base to trimming and J lost 6 bases, with 7 bases between them. CDR1 and CDR2 from the germline V gene are LNHNV and YYDKDF (reference sequence). The CDR3 is 13 residues long.

V is TRBV29-1 and J is TRBJ2-7, with D perhaps being TRBD1 or TRBD2 (5 bases each). Germline lookup yields CDR1 SQVTM and CDR2 ANQGSEA. V was shortened by 7 bases and J by 2 bases, with 18 bases between the two germline ends. The CDR3 length is 14 residues. CDR3 amino acids: CSAVGVGGTYEQYF. The CDR3 DNA sequence: TGCAGCGCCGTAGGTGTTGGGGGAACCTACGAGCAGTACTTC.

The V and J genes are TRBV29-1 and TRBJ1-2; a possible D gene is TRBD1 (5 bases). The CDR3 is made up of 13 amino acids. V shed 2 bases and J shed 2 bases, with 9 bases lying between them. The V gene's germline CDR1 is SQVTM and CDR2 ANQGSEA. This chain's CDR3 is CSVEKGPNYGYTF. The CDR3 DNA sequence: TGCAGCGTTGAAAAGGGGCCCAACTATGGCTACACCTTC.

The chain combines TRBV24-1 with TRBJ1-2; D is undetermined. The CDR3 runs to 13 residues. V lost 4 bases and J lost 4, with 9 bases in between. Germline loops: CDR1 KGHDR, CDR2 SFDVKD. The CDR3 DNA sequence: TGTGCCACCAGTGAGACGGTCACCTATGGCTACACCTTC. Its translation: CATSETVTYGYTF.

In its sample, this clonotype was seen a few times. J is TRBJ2-2 and V is TRBV27; D ambiguous. The CDR3 is 12 amino acids. Trimming took off 5 bases at V and 5 bases at J, with 6 bases between the two ends. CDR1 and CDR2 from the germline V gene are MNHEY and SMNVEV (reference sequence). The DNA of the CDR3 is TGTGCCAGCAGTCCTGGGACCGGGGAGCTGTTTTTT. Translating it yields CASSPGTGELFF.

The J gene is TRBJ2-7, the V gene TRBV7-3, with no clear D. CDR3 length: 13 residues. Trimming took off 8 bases at V and 0 bases at J, with 11 bases between the two ends. CDR1 and CDR2 from the germline V gene are SGHTA and FQGTGA. The CDR3 spells CASYRESSYEQYF. The CDR3 DNA is TGTGCCAGCTATAGGGAAAGCTCCTACGAGCAGTACTTC.

In its sample, this clonotype was seen once. This chain links TRBV4-3 with TRBJ2-7; D is possibly TRBD2 (5 bases). Germline V lookup: CDR1 LGHNA, CDR2 YSLEER. The V end lost 0 bases, the J end lost 0 bases, and 12 bases lay between the germline ends. CDR3 length: 16 residues. Here the CDR3 DNA reads TGCGCCAGCAGCCAAGAGGGCCTCGAGGGCTCCTACGAGCAGTACTTC. Amino acids: CASSQEGLEGSYEQYF.

The V call is TRBV19, the J call TRBJ2-3; TRBD2 matches at 10 bases. J lost 2 bases, V lost 7 bases, and 6 bases had no gene match. This CDR3 comprises 15 residues. Germline loops: CDR1 LNHDA, CDR2 SQIVND (reference sequence). CDR3 sequence reads: CASTSTSGVTDTQYF. Written as DNA, the CDR3 is TGTGCCAGTACCTCCACTAGCGGGGTCACAGATACGCAGTATTTT.

With regard to this clonotype: A single base separates this from a much larger clone, so it may be a read error. The rearrangement joins TRBV6-1 to TRBJ1-5; no definite D call. The CDR3 spans 16 residues. V was cut by 7 bases and J by 3 bases, with 19 bases left in between. Germline-derived CDR1 and CDR2 are MNHNS and SASEGT. In DNA, the CDR3 is TGTGCCAGCAAGGAGAGTAAGTCCCTCCTCAATCAGCCCCAGCATTTT. Translation: CASKESKSLLNQPQHF.

This clonotype was counted at least ten times. In DNA, the CDR3 is TGTGCCAGCAGCTTAGGGGCAGCGACCTACGAGCAGTACTTC. It encodes CASSLGAATYEQYF. The chain uses TRBV7-6 and TRBJ2-7; no clear D. V lost 1 base and J 2 bases, leaving 9 bases between the germline ends. CDR3 length: 14 residues. Germline V gives CDR1 SGHVS, CDR2 FNYEAQ.

Details on this clonotype: One end of the junction is discordant with germline, which a read error may explain. This chain connects TRBV9 to TRBJ2-1, with 10 bases matching TRBD1. The germline CDR1 and CDR2 sequences are SGDLS and YYNGEE. The CDR3 contains 15 residues. The CDR3 DNA reads as TGCGCCAGCAGCGCAGGACAGGGGGCCTACAATGAGCAGTTCTTC. Protein product: CASSAGQGAYNEQFF.

This chain uses TRBV20-1 with TRBJ2-5; 12 nucleotides align to TRBD2. Germline V CDR1 and CDR2: DFQATT, SNEGSKA (reference sequence). Trimming cost V 3 bases and J 0 bases; bases outside gene matches: 5. The CDR3 is 16 residues long. The chain's CDR3 is CSARLAGGFYQETQYF. CDR3 nucleotide sequence: TGCAGTGCTAGGCTAGCGGGGGGGTTCTACCAAGAGACCCAGTACTTC.

The table lists this clonotype with many counts. The genes are TRBV28 and TRBJ1-1, with TRBD1 matching over 7 bases. This CDR3 is 14 amino acids long. The V segment lost 4 bases and the J segment 1 base; nucleotides outside the gene matches: 3. CDR1 is MDHEN, CDR2 SYDVKM, per germline. Here the CDR3 reads CASSSGQRNTEAFF. In nucleotides, the CDR3 is TGTGCCAGCAGTTCGGGACAGAGGAACACTGAAGCTTTCTTT. Variable domain in full (rest from reference TRBV28 and TRBJ1-1): DVKVTQSSRYLVKRTGEKVFLECVQDMDHENMFWYRQDPGLGLRLIYFSYDVKMKEKGDIPEGYSVSREKKERFSLILESASTNQTSMYLCASSSGQRNTEAFFGQGTRLTVV.

The genes are TRBV7-2 and TRBJ2-5, with D perhaps assigned TRBD1 or TRBD2 (5 bases each). The length of the CDR3 is 14 residues. Trimming removed 5 bases at V and 4 bases at J, with 14 bases between. Germline V gene sequence: CDR1 SGHTA, CDR2 FQGNSA. The CDR3 loop is CASSRYGTRETQYF. The CDR3 DNA reads TGTGCCAGCAGCCGTTACGGGACGAGAGAGACCCAGTACTTC.

This clonotype was picked up one time. The chain combines TRBV2 with TRBJ2-5; a possible D gene is TRBD2 (6 bases). This CDR3 is 13 amino acids long. Trimming shortened V by 3 bases and J by 5 bases, and 10 bases separated the two germline ends. Germline lookup yields CDR1 SNHLY and CDR2 FYNNEI. DNA of the CDR3: TGTGCCAGCAGTGAGTTGGAGGGGGAGACCCAGTACTTC. As protein: CASSELEGETQYF.

J is TRBJ2-5 and V is TRBV2, with TRBD1 matching over 7 bases. The germline CDR1 and CDR2 sequences are SNHLY and FYNNEI. Trimming at V came to 4 bases and at J to 4 bases, leaving 9 bases not matched to a gene. The CDR3 extends over 15 amino acids. The CDR3 sequence: CASSAFRTGGETQYF. The DNA for the CDR3 is TGTGCCAGCAGTGCTTTCCGGACAGGAGGAGAGACCCAGTACTTC.

The rearrangement links TRBV20-1 to TRBJ2-5; no definite D call. Germline V lookup: CDR1 DFQATT, CDR2 SNEGSKA (reference sequence). The V end was cut by 2 bases, the J end by 0 bases, with 7 bases between. The CDR3 is made up of 13 amino acids. The CDR3 DNA follows: TGCAGTGCTAGATTATCTTACCAAGAGACCCAGTACTTC. This gives the protein CSARLSYQETQYF.

Concerning this clonotype itself: Likely a read error: the CDR3 ends without its conserved phenylalanine or tryptophan. The V gene is TRBV7-9, the J gene TRBJ1-1; TRBD1 might be the D (5 bases). The V gene lost 5 bases and the J gene lost 9 bases, with 13 bases spanning the gap. CDR3 length equals 12 residues. CDR1 and CDR2 from the germline V gene are SEHNR and FQNEAQ (reference sequence). The CDR3 sequence is CASSVLQEQAFS. CDR3 DNA: TGTGCCAGCAGCGTGCTACAGGAGCAAGCTTTCTCT.

The chain joins TRBV7-9 to TRBJ2-3; TRBD2 aligns across 8 bases. CDR1 is SEHNR and CDR2 is FQNEAQ in the germline V gene (reference sequence). The CDR3 is made up of 18 amino acids. After removal of 5 bases from V and 0 bases from J, the junction contained 13 bases not matched to a gene. This CDR3 is CASSTPGGVYPSTDTQYF. For the CDR3, the DNA is TGTGCCAGCAGCACCCCCGGGGGGGTTTACCCCAGCACAGATACGCAGTATTTT.

This chain uses TRBV11-2 with TRBJ1-1; 8 bases fit TRBD1. This CDR3 is 14 amino acids long. From germline, CDR1 is SGHAT and CDR2 FQNNGV. V lost 4 bases, J lost 7 bases, and 8 bases stayed unmatched. The CDR3 is CASSSFTGGVEAFF. CDR3 DNA: TGTGCCAGCAGCTCTTTTACAGGGGGAGTTGAAGCTTTCTTT.

The rearrangement joins TRBV7-9 to TRBJ1-6, with D uncertain. CDR1 and CDR2 (germline): SEHNR, FQNEAQ (reference sequence). V lost 5 bases, J lost 5 bases, and 16 bases lay in between. The CDR3 spans 16 residues. The CDR3 protein is CASSPKPGVDNSPLHF. DNA of the CDR3: TGTGCCAGCAGCCCTAAGCCTGGGGTGGATAATTCACCCCTCCACTTT.

V is TRBV7-3 and J is TRBJ2-2, with D unclear. Germline V gene lookup returns CDR1 SGHTA and CDR2 FQGTGA. Trimming removed 1 base at V and 6 bases at J, with 6 bases between. This CDR3 contains 13 residues. Here the CDR3 reads CASSLIPAGELFF. In DNA form, the CDR3 reads TGTGCCAGCAGCTTAATTCCGGCCGGGGAGCTGTTTTTT. Full variable domain (outside the CDR3, taken from reference TRBV7-3 and TRBJ2-2): GAGVSQTPSNKVTEKGKYVELRCDPISGHTALYWYRQSLGQGPEFLIYFQGTGAADDSGLPNDRFFAVRPEGSVSTLKIQRTERGDSAVYLCASSLIPAGELFFGEGSRLTVL.

V usage is TRBV7-9 and J usage is TRBJ2-7, with no clear D. Germline V lookup: CDR1 SEHNR, CDR2 FQNEAQ (reference sequence). V lost 4 bases and J lost 6, with 16 bases in between. The CDR3 is 14 residues long. The CDR3 sequence is CASSWSQTDTEQYF. CDR3 sequence (DNA): TGTGCCAGCAGCTGGTCTCAAACCGACACCGAGCAGTACTTC. The variable domain in full, completed from reference TRBV7-9 and TRBJ2-7, reads DTGVSQNPRHKITKRGQNVTFRCDPISEHNRLYWYRQTLGQGPEFLTYFQNEAQLEKSRLLSDRFSAERPKGSFSTLEIQRTEQGDSAMYLCASSWSQTDTEQYFGPGTRLTVT.

The chain joins TRBV29-1 to TRBJ2-2; no firm D call. V was clipped by 7 bases and J by 0 bases, with 12 bases between them. This CDR3 region has 14 residues. Per the germline V gene, CDR1 is SQVTM and CDR2 is ANQGSEA. The CDR3, as DNA: TGCAGCGGTCTACGCGCCACGAACACCGGGGAGCTGTTTTTT. Translated, it gives CSGLRATNTGELFF.

This chain links TRBV12-3 or TRBV12-4 with TRBJ1-2; tentative D call: TRBD1 (5 bases). The CDR3 totals 15 residues. V lost 5 bases to trimming and J lost 0 bases, with 13 bases between them. For the CDR3, the DNA is TGTGCCAGCAGTCATTCCGGGACCGCTAACTATGGCTACACCTTC. It yields the protein CASSHSGTANYGYTF.

The chain has TRBV20-1 and TRBJ1-4, with 8 positions matching TRBD1. The V and J ends lost 3 bases and 8 bases, in that order; junction bases with no gene match: 11. The CDR3 covers 15 residues. Germline V lookup: CDR1 DFQATT, CDR2 SNEGSKA (reference sequence). CDR3: CSASEGGRGQEKLFF. Written as DNA, the CDR3 is TGCAGTGCTAGCGAGGGAGGCAGGGGGCAAGAAAAACTGTTTTTT.

The chain is built from TRBV20-1 and TRBJ2-5; D is uncertain. The germline V gene has CDR1 DFQATT and CDR2 SNEGSKA (reference sequence). The CDR3 sequence is 14 residues long. Trimming left V 3 bases short and J 0 bases short, with 11 bases between. CDR3 sequence (DNA): TGCAGTGCTAGGGCTAGAGCGTACCAAGAGACCCAGTACTTC. It specifies CSARARAYQETQYF.

DNA of the CDR3: TGTGCCAGCAGCCTCGGGACCCGTGCGACAGATACGCAGTATTTT. It is translated as CASSLGTRATDTQYF. This chain links TRBV5-6 with TRBJ2-3; either TRBD1 or TRBD2 may supply D (5 bases each). CDR3 length: 15 amino acids. Germline lookup yields CDR1 SGHDT and CDR2 YYEEEE. V was trimmed by 4 bases and J by 3 bases, leaving 15 bases between them.